Here is one T cell receptor (beta chain) with its context. Its antigen is undetermined. The CDR3 covers 21 residues. V lost 7 bases, J lost 10 bases, and 41 bases lay in between. Germline CDR1 MDHEN, CDR2 SYDVKM. The entry originates in a study of siplizumab effects on memory and regulatory T cells. General observations from the study: Memory cells seemed less diverse than naive T cells, which seemed major alloresponse contributors. Few alloreactive clones mapped to unstimulated subsets. Assignment of a naive or memory phenotype failed for roughly 75-97% of the proliferating CD4+ or CD8+ clones. Among mappable alloreactive CD4+ clones, the Treg-derived fraction averaged approximately 69% with siplizumab versus less than 35% in controls.

Method: immunoSEQ multiplex PCR; TCRdb's copy keeps in-frame clones and lacks some. This table holds 100,000 or so clones, approximately 90% found once. The clonotype comes from a human donor in good health. The V and J genes are TRBV28 and TRBJ2-1; a weak D match, TRBD2 (5 bases). Sample: CD4+ T cells sorted from blood. CDR3 nucleotide sequence: TGTGCCAGCACTGGAAGGTTGTTGGCTGGAGGCCTCGGACCTTACAATGAGGAGCAGTTCTTC. Residues: CASTGRLLAGGLGPYNEEQFF.